This T cell receptor beta chain was obtained from a study of graft-versus-host responses after intestinal transplantation (dated by TCRdb to the early 2020s). Regarding the research as a whole: The transplants that recipients got were multivisceral, liver-intestinal, or isolated intestinal. Every recipient was given anti-thymocyte globulin induction, followed by around three years of maintenance tacrolimus and steroids. Graft-versus-host and host-versus-graft alloreactive T cell clones were tracked in the graft, circulation and bone marrow after intestinal transplantation using bulk TCR-beta CDR3 sequencing. Alloreactive clones were identified by sequencing pre-transplant mixed lymphocyte reaction products and comparing them with unstimulated pre-transplant donor and recipient T cells. A cohort of 24 intestinal transplant recipients, including one retransplant, was enrolled, and a few patients lacking pretransplant specimens were excluded. A peak of at least 4% donor T cells among recipient peripheral blood mononuclear cells was the definition used for donor T cell macrochimerism. Rather than going through the commercial service, samples from three later patients were sequenced in-house on an Illumina MiSeq and processed with MiXCR. Study-level results and caveats: GvH clones were detected in recipient bone marrow, and some appeared earlier in ileal mucosa or blood, consistent with an intestinal mucosal origin. Early after transplant, declines in HvG clones were associated with peak levels of circulating GvH clones. The conclusions were limited by the relatively low number and heterogeneity of the intestinal transplant patients. In patients with donor T cell macrochimerism, the allografts had high GvH to HvG T cell clonal ratios.

The germline V gene gives CDR1 as SGHDT and CDR2 as YYEEEE. V is cut by 4 bases and J by 5 bases, and the space between the germline ends is 18 bases. From cysteine to phenylalanine, the CDR3 is 16 amino acids long. Only the CDR3 DNA stays, 48 bases, in frame from base 1. Blood samples were collected up to 4 times in the first month after transplant and then at least monthly when available. Concerning this clone: The antigen it recognizes is unknown. Base qualities were left out, and no much larger clone turns up one base away.

The library was produced with the immunoSEQ multiplex PCR assay. For most patients, high-throughput TCR-beta CDR3 sequencing of genomic DNA was performed by Adaptive Biotechnologies. In the authors' own workflow: Adaptive's ImmunoSEQ software was the source of the TCR sequencing data for roughly 19 patients, while a few other patients were processed with MiXCR and VDJtools. CDR3 nucleotide sequences shared between donor and recipient were removed because their origin could not be assigned. At least 2-fold expansion over unstimulated cells and a minimum CFSE-low frequency of 0.002% (template counts) or 0.001% (read counts) were required for clones to be classified as alloreactive. Mappable clones were those detected in sequenced pre-transplant spleen, lymph node, or MLR CFSE-low populations of the donor or recipient. Cumulative frequency of alloreactive clones was calculated as a percentage of all sequences weighted by copy number. TCRdb took this table from immuneACCESS and kept in-frame rearrangements with V and J called. Such tables lack part of the clones; where checked against another copy, unresolved V genes explain under half of the gap, and the rest is unexplained. The D gene and trimming were derived from the DNA, and the V and J assignments and clone size from that table. The sample contains some 23,000 clones, approximately 95% of them found a single time. The top ten hold roughly 0.54% of the sample.

The chain is made from TRBV5-6 and TRBJ1-4, and TRBD1 may be the D gene, going by 6 matching bases. This specimen consisted of PBMCs, obtained 156 days after intestinal transplant. This clonotype was obtained from a human patient who received an intestinal transplant, so some T cells may come from the graft donor. CDR3 sequence: CASSKITGTKNEKLFF. The DNA sequence is TGTGCCAGCAGCAAAATTACCGGGACAAAGAATGAAAAACTGTTTTTT.